Following are 32 T cell receptor beta chains from one sample sequenced in a study of T cell changes during pregnancy in multiple sclerosis. Clones were read by immunoSEQ multiplex PCR, and TCRdb kept only the in-frame ones, dropping some. This table holds around 100,000 clones, 90% to 95% found once. Here the sequenced sample was peripheral blood, taken in the third trimester of pregnancy. The receptors stem from a female donor with multiple sclerosis, enrolled in a pregnancy study.

The genes are TRBV19 and TRBJ2-7; 9 nucleotides agree with TRBD1. Germline V lookup: CDR1 LNHDA, CDR2 SQIVND (reference sequence). The CDR3 contains 15 residues. With V trimmed by 4 bases and J by 3 bases, 7 bases remained unmatched. CDR3 nucleotide sequence: TGTGCCAGTAGTACCCCCGGGACAGGGAACTACGAGCAGTACTTC. Protein product: CASSTPGTGNYEQYF.

The chain uses TRBV7-8 and TRBJ2-1; 12 bases match TRBD2. CDR1 and CDR2 from the germline V gene are SGHVS and FQNEAQ. The CDR3 has 15 residues. V was clipped by 3 bases and J by 3 bases; unmatched bases: 0. Here the CDR3 DNA reads TGTGCCAGCAGCTTGACTAGCGGGGGCTACAATGAGCAGTTCTTC. Its translation is CASSLTSGGYNEQFF.

This rearrangement joins TRBV5-4 to TRBJ2-3; 9 bases align to TRBD2. The CDR3 runs to 16 residues. Germline assignment: CDR1 SGHNT and CDR2 YYREEE (reference sequence). The J segment lost 4 bases and the V segment lost 4 bases, leaving 10 bases of the junction unmatched. This CDR3 is CASSTKRGELSDTQYF. CDR3 sequence (DNA): TGTGCCAGCAGCACCAAGCGGGGGGAATTGTCAGATACGCAGTATTTT.

This clone came up once. The chain joins TRBV30 to TRBJ2-5, with D hard to call. This CDR3 comprises 11 residues. V was shortened by 4 bases and J by 3 bases, with 6 bases between the two germline ends. CDR1 GTSNPN and CDR2 SVGIG come from the germline V gene (reference sequence). The CDR3 sequence: CAWTDKETQYF. In nucleotides, the CDR3 is TGTGCCTGGACAGATAAAGAGACCCAGTACTTC. Combining the CDR3 with reference TRBV30 and TRBJ2-5 gives the whole variable domain SQTIHQWPATLVQPVGSPLSLECTVEGTSNPNLYWYRQAAGRGLQLLFYSVGIGQISSEVPQNLSASRPQDRQFILSSKKLLLSDSGFYLCAWTDKETQYFGPGTRLLVL.

The chain uses TRBV18 and TRBJ2-7, with D possibly being TRBD1 (5 bases). Trimming pared 5 bases from V and 3 bases from J, leaving 14 bases between. CDR1 KGHSH and CDR2 LQKENI come from the germline V gene. This CDR3 is built from 14 residues. CDR3 in DNA: TGTGCCAGCTCATTAGTGGACATTAACTACGAGCAGTACTTC. Translation gives CASSLVDINYEQYF.

The V and J genes are TRBV30 and TRBJ1-1; 7 nucleotides match TRBD1. Germline V gene data show CDR1 as GTSNPN and CDR2 as SVGIG (reference sequence). There are 15 residues in the CDR3. V lost 8 bases, J lost 1 base, and 13 bases stayed unmatched. CDR3 loop: CARVAFGTANTEAFF. The DNA for the CDR3 is TGTGCCAGAGTGGCTTTTGGGACAGCGAACACTGAAGCTTTCTTT.

The chain employs TRBV6-6 and TRBJ1-4, with 8 bases identical to TRBD1. V gave up 6 bases and J gave up 8 bases; unmatched junction bases: 8. The CDR3 is made up of 14 amino acids. The germline V gene encodes CDR1 MNHNY and CDR2 SVGAGI (reference sequence). The CDR3 DNA reads as TGTGCCAGCAGGGTCGGACAGGGAGCCGAAAAACTGTTTTTT. This codes for CASRVGQGAEKLFF.

The rearrangement joins TRBV10-3 to TRBJ2-1, with a tentative D call TRBD2 (5 bases). CDR1 and CDR2 (germline): ENHRY, SYGVKD. CDR3 size: 16 residues. Between the trimmed V and J ends, which lost 3 bases and 5 bases, there was a span of 17 bases. In DNA form, the CDR3 reads TGTGCCATCAGTGACCCATCTAACTTACTAGACAATGAGCAGTTCTTC. Protein: CAISDPSNLLDNEQFF.

The J gene is TRBJ1-4, the V gene TRBV27; a possible D gene is TRBD1 (6 bases). The CDR3 contains 14 residues. The V end lost 5 bases, the J end lost 5 bases, and 12 bases lay between the germline ends. CDR1 is MNHEY, CDR2 SMNVEV, per germline (reference sequence). CDR3 DNA: TGTGCCAGCAGTCAGACAGGATACAATGAAAAACTGTTTTTT. Its translation is CASSQTGYNEKLFF.

The genes are TRBV23-1 and TRBJ1-5; D gene uncertain. TRBV23-1 is filed as an ORF, its function uncertain. The V end lost 4 bases, the J end lost 0 bases, and 7 bases lay between the germline ends. The CDR3 has 14 residues. CDR3 residues: CASSRRDSNQPQHF. The CDR3 region has the DNA TGCGCCAGCAGTCGGAGAGATAGCAATCAGCCCCAGCATTTT.

This rearrangement joins TRBV29-1 to TRBJ1-4; no clear D. CDR1 is SQVTM and CDR2 is ANQGSEA in the germline V gene. This CDR3 is built from 13 residues. V lost 6 bases and J lost 1, with 9 bases in between. CDR3 sequence reads: CSVRGGTNEKLFF. The CDR3 region has the DNA TGCAGCGTCCGAGGTGGAACTAATGAAAAACTGTTTTTT.

The rearrangement uses TRBV15 and TRBJ2-7, with D perhaps TRBD2 (6 bases). Germline V gives CDR1 LNHNV, CDR2 YYDKDF (reference sequence). This CDR3 comprises 17 residues. Deletions cut 0 bases from V and 3 bases from J, with 18 bases between. The CDR3 protein is CATSRDQAKREYYEQYF. The CDR3 DNA reads TGTGCCACCAGCAGAGATCAGGCCAAACGGGAGTACTACGAGCAGTACTTC.

The J gene is TRBJ2-3, the V gene TRBV27; 9 bases align to TRBD2. The germline V gene has CDR1 MNHEY and CDR2 SMNVEV (reference sequence). J gave up 9 bases and V 3 bases, and 1 base lay outside the gene matches. The CDR3 is 12 residues long. The CDR3 nucleotides are TGTGCCAGCAGTTTTAGCGGGAGCACGCAGTATTTT. Protein sequence: CASSFSGSTQYF.

The chain employs TRBV27 and TRBJ1-2, with 7 bases identical to TRBD1. Germline V gene data show CDR1 as MNHEY and CDR2 as SMNVEV (reference sequence). The J segment lost 4 bases and the V segment lost 8 bases, leaving 7 bases of the junction unmatched. The CDR3 is 13 residues long. The CDR3 sequence: CASRGGSSYGYTF. DNA for the CDR3: TGTGCCAGCCGAGGGGGCAGTTCCTATGGCTACACCTTC.

The V call is TRBV9, the J call TRBJ1-1; 7 bases are a match to TRBD1. The J segment lost 5 bases and the V segment lost 4 bases, leaving 8 bases of the junction unmatched. The CDR3 has 14 amino acids. Germline V lookup: CDR1 SGDLS, CDR2 YYNGEE. In nucleotides, the CDR3 is TGTGCCAGCAGCTCAACGACCAGGGGGACTGAAGCTTTCTTT. Translated: CASSSTTRGTEAFF.

CDR3 region: CAAGANYGYTF. CDR3 DNA sequence: TGTGCAGCGGGGGCCAACTATGGCTACACCTTC. The gene calls are TRBV6-1 and TRBJ1-2; tentative D call: TRBD1 (6 bases). The CDR3 consists of 11 residues. Germline CDR1 reads MNHNS; CDR2 reads SASEGT.

V is TRBV29-1 and J is TRBJ1-2; no reliable D call. Germline V gene lookup returns CDR1 SQVTM and CDR2 ANQGSEA. This CDR3 has 12 amino acids. V lost 3 bases and J 7 bases, leaving 12 bases between the germline ends. The CDR3 reads CSVEHWSGGYTF. Written as DNA, the CDR3 is TGCAGCGTTGAGCATTGGTCCGGTGGCTACACCTTC. The full variable domain, completed using reference TRBV29-1 and TRBJ1-2, is SAVISQKPSRDICQRGTSLTIQCQVDSQVTMMFWYRQQPGQSLTLIATANQGSEATYESGFVIDKFPISRPNLTFSTLTVSNMSPEDSSIYLCSVEHWSGGYTFGSGTRLTVV.

The V and J genes are TRBV9 and TRBJ2-3, with 8 nucleotides matching TRBD2. Germline CDR1 and CDR2: SGDLS and YYNGEE. V dropped 0 bases and J dropped 0; count of bases not matched to a gene: 3. CDR3 length: 16 amino acids. The CDR3 DNA reads as TGTGCCAGCAGCGTAGTTCCTAGCGGGAGCACAGATACGCAGTATTTT. Its translation: CASSVVPSGSTDTQYF.

The chain is built from TRBV4-2 and TRBJ2-3; 8 positions agree with TRBD2. J lost 5 bases, V lost 1 base, and 2 bases had no gene match. The CDR3 has 14 amino acids. CDR1 LGHNA and CDR2 YNFKEQ come from the germline V gene. The CDR3, as DNA: TGTGCCAGCAGCCAAGCCCTAGCGGGAGATACGCAGTATTTT. Its protein is CASSQALAGDTQYF.

The rearrangement links TRBV7-9 to TRBJ1-4; D ambiguous. V lost 2 bases and J 8 bases, leaving 9 bases between the germline ends. Germline lookup yields CDR1 SEHNR and CDR2 FQNEAQ (reference sequence). CDR3 length equals 13 residues. CDR3 DNA: TGTGCCAGCAGCTTAAATAGCGGCGAAAAACTGTTTTTT. It is translated as CASSLNSGEKLFF.

V is TRBV2 and J is TRBJ2-5, with 8 bases fitting TRBD2. V shed 8 bases, J shed 5 bases, and the junction held 10 bases outside the gene matches. CDR1 and CDR2 (germline): SNHLY, FYNNEI. The CDR3 length is 14 residues. The CDR3 spells CASGGPGGWETQYF. CDR3 DNA sequence: TGTGCCAGCGGGGGTCCGGGGGGGTGGGAGACCCAGTACTTC.

V gene TRBV6-5 combines with J gene TRBJ2-5, with D perhaps matching TRBD2 (7 bases). Germline CDR1 and CDR2: MNHEY and SVGAGI. CDR3 length equals 15 residues. The V and J ends lost 2 bases and 5 bases respectively, with 15 bases between them. CDR3 in amino acids: CASSYGRGRLETQYF. In nucleotides, the CDR3 is TGTGCCAGCAGTTACGGGCGGGGGCGGCTGGAGACCCAGTACTTC.

This clone occurred once. The chain carries TRBV7-3 and TRBJ1-1; a possible D gene is TRBD1 (5 bases). Per germline, CDR1 SGHTA and CDR2 FQGTGA. The V gene lost 1 base and the J gene lost 2 bases, with 8 bases spanning the gap. CDR3 length: 14 residues. The DNA of the CDR3 is TGTGCCAGCAGCTTAAGCAGGGTAAACACTGAAGCTTTCTTT. Translation: CASSLSRVNTEAFF.

The CDR3 coding sequence is TGTGCCAGCAGCAAATTGGGACTAGCCGGCACCGGGGAGCTGTTTTTT. Its protein product is CASSKLGLAGTGELFF. The chain combines TRBV7-3 with TRBJ2-2; 9 bases are shared with TRBD2. The CDR3 covers 16 residues. Germline loops: CDR1 SGHTA, CDR2 FQGTGA. V lost 5 bases to trimming and J lost 4 bases; unmatched junction nucleotides: 8. Variable domain in full (rest from reference TRBV7-3 and TRBJ2-2): GAGVSQTPSNKVTEKGKYVELRCDPISGHTALYWYRQSLGQGPEFLIYFQGTGAADDSGLPNDRFFAVRPEGSVSTLKIQRTERGDSAVYLCASSKLGLAGTGELFFGEGSRLTVL.

This rearrangement joins TRBV6-5 to TRBJ1-1; TRBD1 is a possible D gene (6 bases). CDR1 is MNHEY, CDR2 SVGAGI, per germline. Deletions cut 2 bases from V and 0 bases from J, with 7 bases between. The CDR3 is made up of 14 amino acids. CDR3 sequence (DNA): TGTGCCAGCAGTTACCAGGGGATGAACACTGAAGCTTTCTTT. It encodes CASSYQGMNTEAFF.

The CDR3 loop reads CASSELVVMNTEAFF. CDR3 bases: TGTGCCAGCAGTGAATTAGTTGTGATGAACACTGAAGCTTTCTTT. The V and J genes are TRBV2 and TRBJ1-1; D unclear. Germline CDR1 is SNHLY and CDR2 is FYNNEI. Between the trimmed V and J ends, which lost 2 bases and 0 bases, there was a span of 10 bases. This CDR3 region has 15 residues.

This chain uses TRBV6-1 with TRBJ1-3; unclear D gene. The germline V and J ends were trimmed by 3 bases and 3 bases, with 12 bases remaining between them. The CDR3 is 15 amino acids. Germline-derived CDR1 and CDR2 are MNHNS and SASEGT. The CDR3 region has the DNA TGTGCCAGCAGTGAGCCCGGGTGGGTTGGAAACACCATATATTTT. It translates to CASSEPGWVGNTIYF.

The genes are TRBV4-1 and TRBJ1-5; possible D gene TRBD1, 5 bases. In germline, CDR1 is MGHRA, CDR2 YSYEKL. The germline V and J ends were trimmed by 1 base and 5 bases, with 9 bases remaining between them. The CDR3 consists of 14 residues. The DNA of the CDR3 is TGCGCCAGCAGCCAAGCATCAGGGTATCAGCCCCAGCATTTT. Translating gives CASSQASGYQPQHF.

The rearrangement joins TRBV6-1 to TRBJ1-2; 9 bases are shared with TRBD1. Per the germline V gene, CDR1 is MNHNS and CDR2 is SASEGT. V lost 3 bases and J lost 1; bases outside the gene matches: 3. This CDR3 region has 15 residues. The CDR3 protein is CASSESDRGNYGYTF. CDR3 bases: TGTGCCAGCAGTGAGTCGGACAGGGGTAACTATGGCTACACCTTC.

The chain is built from TRBV10-3 and TRBJ1-2; 7 nucleotides agree with TRBD1. This CDR3 comprises 16 residues. Trimming took 6 bases from V and 4 from J; bases not matched to a gene: 14. Germline CDR1 ENHRY, CDR2 SYGVKD. CDR3 region: CAIRNTGAVESYGYTF. The CDR3 region has the DNA TGTGCCATCAGAAACACAGGGGCGGTAGAGAGCTATGGCTACACCTTC.

J is TRBJ2-5 and V is TRBV6-5; TRBD2 is a possible D gene (6 bases). The CDR3 totals 16 residues. CDR1 MNHEY and CDR2 SVGAGI come from the germline V gene. V lost 2 bases to trimming and J lost 5 bases, with 18 bases between them. The chain's CDR3 is CASSYGSRGREETQYF. The CDR3 bases are TGTGCCAGCAGTTACGGCTCCCGGGGCCGGGAGGAGACCCAGTACTTC.

The J gene is TRBJ2-3, the V gene TRBV6-4, with a tentative D call TRBD2 (7 bases). The CDR3 is 14 amino acids. V dropped 2 bases and J dropped 2 bases, with 8 bases sitting between them. The germline CDR1 and CDR2 sequences are MRHNA and SNTAGT. CDR3 DNA sequence: TGTGCCAGCAGTGACGGGGGGGCCACAGATACGCAGTATTTT. Translating it yields CASSDGGATDTQYF.